Listed here is a single T cell receptor (beta chain). The data were obtained in a study of blood T cell repertoires in COVID-19. Germline V gene data show CDR1 as SGHRS and CDR2 as YFSETQ. The CDR3 loop spans 15 amino acids. V was shortened by 1 base and J by 4 bases, with 14 bases between the two germline ends. Using immunoSEQ multiplex PCR, the repertoire was profiled, and TCRdb retains in-frame clones only, with some absent. The table includes around 290,000 clones, about nine tenths detected once. The rearrangement joins TRBV5-1 to TRBJ1-1; D is undetermined. The material sequenced was PBMCs or T cells enriched from blood (not recorded which). This receptor was taken from a woman aged 40 to 55 who had recovered from COVID-19. The CDR3 region has the DNA TGCGCCAGCAGCTTGAACACGGCCGGCGGCACTGAAGCTTTCTTT. Translating it yields CASSLNTAGGTEAFF.